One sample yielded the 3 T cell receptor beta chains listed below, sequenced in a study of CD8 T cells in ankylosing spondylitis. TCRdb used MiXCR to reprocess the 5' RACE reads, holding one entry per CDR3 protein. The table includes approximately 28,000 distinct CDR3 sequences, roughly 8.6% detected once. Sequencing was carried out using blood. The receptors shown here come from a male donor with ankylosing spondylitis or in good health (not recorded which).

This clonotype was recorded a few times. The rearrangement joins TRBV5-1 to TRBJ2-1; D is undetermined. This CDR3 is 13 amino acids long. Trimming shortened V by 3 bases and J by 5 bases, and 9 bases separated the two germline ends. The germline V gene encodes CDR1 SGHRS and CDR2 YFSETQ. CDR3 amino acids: CASSWMANNEQFF. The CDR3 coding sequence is TGCGCCAGCAGCTGGATGGCGAACAATGAGCAGTTCTTC.

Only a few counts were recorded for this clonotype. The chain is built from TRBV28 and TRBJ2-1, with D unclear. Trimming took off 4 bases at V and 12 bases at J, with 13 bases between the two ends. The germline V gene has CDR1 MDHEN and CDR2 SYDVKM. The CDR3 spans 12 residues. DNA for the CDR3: TGTGCCAGCAGTTCGCCACGATCCGGGCAGTTCTTC. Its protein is CASSSPRSGQFF.

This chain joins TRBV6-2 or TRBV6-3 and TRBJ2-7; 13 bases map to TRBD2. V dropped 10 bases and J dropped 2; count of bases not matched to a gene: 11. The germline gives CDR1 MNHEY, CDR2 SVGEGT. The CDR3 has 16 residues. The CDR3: CATLGLAGVETYEQYF. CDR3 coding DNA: TGTGCCACGCTCGGACTAGCGGGAGTAGAAACCTACGAGCAGTACTTC.